This is a list of T cell receptor beta chains from one sample in a study of beta chain features in type 1 diabetes. The repertoire was sequenced with immunoSEQ multiplex PCR; TCRdb's copy has only in-frame clones and lacks some. Here the sample spans 250,000 to 350,000 clones, roughly an eighth being singletons. The specimen was naive CD4+ T cells from blood. Source of these receptors: a man aged 30 to 39 with type 1 diabetes. Each CDR3 is given with its conserved first and last residue. Only part of the rows carry a size: once, few, many, or a class if the clone is expanded.

V gene	J gene	clone size	CDR3 protein
TRBV6-1	TRBJ2-1	NA	CASSEMRAGTNEQFF
TRBV28	TRBJ2-7	NA	CASTSGYEQYF
TRBV20-1	TRBJ1-1	NA	CSARRSTEAFF
TRBV7-2	TRBJ1-1	few	CATESFGSTEAFF
TRBV7-2	TRBJ2-5	few	CASSSPSGRRQETQYF
TRBV15	TRBJ2-5	few	CATSRAPGQGQETQYF
TRBV5-1	TRBJ2-7	NA	CASTLAGVNEQYF
TRBV7-2	TRBJ2-7	NA	CASSLSGYEQYF
TRBV7-3	TRBJ2-5	NA	CASSQGTSGIETQYF
TRBV19	TRBJ2-5	NA	CASSLSGRALPETQYF